This T cell receptor (beta chain) was captured in a study of cytomegalovirus exposure and HLA in healthy donors. The PCR ran on 60 Vbeta and 13 Jbeta primers. The table came from immunoSEQ multiplex PCR; TCRdb's copy has only in-frame clones and leaves some out. Found here are 160,000 or so clones, over 70% of them singletons; the top ten hold roughly 4.7%. Trimming cost V 2 bases and J 6 bases; bases outside gene matches: 9. The CDR3 loop spans 16 amino acids. CDR1 and CDR2 (germline): MGHRA, YSYEKL. This TCR was recovered from a man aged 30 to 39 in good health and CMV-seronegative. The sequenced sample consisted of PBMCs. The genes are TRBV4-1 and TRBJ2-4, with 8 nucleotides matching TRBD2. CDR3 loop: CASSQRGGSDRNIQYF. In DNA form, the CDR3 reads TGCGCCAGCAGCCAACGGGGGGGTTCCGACAGAAACATTCAGTACTTC.